This T cell receptor beta chain originates from a study of cytomegalovirus exposure and HLA in healthy donors (dated by TCRdb to the late 2010s). The study in broad terms: According to an earlier analysis of around 600 of the donors, 200 million or so T cells yielded some 120 million unique TCR beta sequences and about 300 Gb of sequence data. The study aimed to test whether signatures of past pathogen exposure could be identified by cataloging public T cell receptors. In addition to the first cohort of around 670 subjects, a separate validation cohort of approximately 130 different subjects was used. Among around 400 genotyped donors of the cohort, an average of approximately 220,000 unique TCR beta nucleotide sequences was sequenced per donor, of which roughly 17% were non-productive. Roughly 290 gigabases of sequencing data and around 85 million unique TCR sequences made up an early release that covered fewer than 650 HLA-typed donors. A later genetic analysis took genome-wide SNP genotypes for 398 of the 666 donors and used that subset as a discovery cohort. Typing coverage varied by locus: roughly 629-630 donors for A, B, C, DRB1 and DQB1; more than 500 for DQA1; around 610 for DPA1; 450 to 480 for DPB1. Of the approximately 400 genotyped donors, roughly 80% fell in the genetic ancestry cluster associated with self-reported Caucasian donors. Donor age, sex, ethnicity and CMV serostatus were compiled together with the repertoire data. Both class I and class II loci were covered by HLA typing, at four-digit resolution. An earlier analysis of roughly 600 of the donors used high-throughput TCR beta sequencing to judge whether each TCR beta V gene segment behaved as functional or pseudogenic. A handful of DR-DQ haplotypes were handled as single units for association and clustering because linkage in the cohort was strong. Rather than using new phenotypic data, the later analysis identified candidate immune exposures from TCR beta sequences and from how often those sequences occurred across donors. The study combined high-throughput TCR immunosequencing, statistical association of individual TCRs with disease status, and machine learning to predict cytomegalovirus infection status. Every repertoire in the discovery cohort had been generated on one and the same sequencing platform. The T cell repertoires of 670 or so subjects were profiled by immunosequencing and related to cytomegalovirus serostatus. To study patterns of TCR occurrence, a later analysis re-analyzed previously published TCR beta repertoires from more than 550 donors and added high-resolution HLA genotyping.

The library was built by means of the immunoSEQ multiplex PCR assay. For the multiplex PCR, a mixture combining 60 forward primers for TCR Vbeta segments and 13 reverse primers for TCR Jbeta segments was used. A multiplex PCR assay on genomic DNA amplified the CDR3 region of rearranged TCR beta genes. The amplified TCR beta libraries were sequenced on the Illumina HiSeq System as 87-base-pair reads. Under the source paper's analysis protocol: A later analysis tallied tens of millions of unique TCR beta chains across the 650 to 750 repertoires, and about 12 million of those chains were shared by two or more donors. A nearest-neighbor algorithm error-corrected the raw reads and collapsed the reads into unique sequences, merging closely related sequences to remove PCR and sequencing errors. CDR3 sequences were aligned to IMGT reference sequences to assign V, D and J gene segments. For a sequence to be retained, a match of at least six nucleotides was required to both a V gene segment and a J gene segment. Rearrangements were called productive when the CDR3 lacked stop codons and stayed in frame with V and J; all others were non-productive. Following IMGT convention, CDR3 was defined as the stretch from the second conserved V-encoded cysteine up to the conserved J-encoded phenylalanine. In an earlier analysis of around 570 of the donors, sequences lacking an unambiguous match to a single V gene segment were excluded. In an earlier analysis of some 590 of the donors, a V segment was called functional when productive rearrangements were above 56.7%, and segregating when the standard deviation between donors exceeded 5%. A statistical classification framework was developed to diagnose cytomegalovirus status using the catalog of TCR beta chain sequences. In a later analysis, TCR nucleotide sequences were compared against IMGT/GENE-DB human TR gene sequences so that V and J genes could be assigned. The TCRdist pipeline was used in a later analysis to assign CDR3 sequences and most-parsimonious VDJ recombination scenarios. In a later analysis, each TCR beta chain was defined by its CDR3 amino acid sequence together with its V-gene family, and reads lacking a unique V-gene family were excluded. In a later analysis, 450 to 600 highly shared, low-generation-probability nucleotide sequences were removed to address suspected cross-contamination and a sequencing artifact. For each public chain, a later analysis derived a clonal expansion index from normalized ranks of inferred template counts within each repertoire. A later analysis computed generation probabilities with a VDJ recombination model fitted to out-of-frame rearrangements, and checked the results against IGoR. Hypergeometric tests were used in a later analysis to score TCR-TCR, TCR-HLA and TCR-CMV co-occurrence, with a repertoire-size bias correction applied to the TCR pairs. False discovery rates were estimated in a later analysis by permuting HLA or CMV assignments 20 times. In a later analysis, co-occurring TCRs were grouped using DBSCAN, and TCRdist sequence similarity was added for clustering within HLA-allele-positive subsets. Co-occurrence clustering excluded repertoires with fewer than 30,000 or more than 120,000 public chains, plus five with anomalous nucleotide sharing. TCRdb took this table from immuneACCESS and kept in-frame rearrangements with V and J called. Such tables lack part of the clones; where checked against another copy, unresolved V genes explain under half of the gap, and the rest is unexplained. The V and J calls and clone size come from that table; D and trimming were worked out from the DNA. This specimen's table enumerates under 95,000 clones. About 0.5% of the sample is in the top ten clones.

In regard to this clone: No cognate antigen has been identified for it.

V was cut back by 5 bases and J by 0 bases, leaving a gap of 8 bases between them. The germline V gene encodes CDR1 MNHEY and CDR2 SMNVEV (reference sequence). The CDR3 sequence holds 15 residues, the cysteine and phenylalanine included. Just the 45-base CDR3 DNA is kept, in frame starting at base 1. What the study reported, not specific to this receptor: While some public TCRs were present in many individuals, most TCR sequences turned up only very rarely across donors. According to the authors, the approach could potentially be generalized to other disease states and immunological phenotypes. According to a later analysis, most CMV-associated TCR beta chains appeared to be HLA-restricted, and the HLA associations seemed to be driven largely by CMV exposure. Linkage disequilibrium might explain the correlated functional status among segregating V segments, but an unknown experimental factor could not be ruled out. A further reported finding was that TCR beta sequences accurately predicted the HLA-A and HLA-B alleles for most subjects in the first cohort. Seventeen rarely observed V segments, including chromosome 9 orphons, were excluded from the earlier analysis of just under 600 of the donors because counts were too low. When HLA alleles, especially DR and DQ, strongly co-occurred, attributing TCR associations to individual alleles was difficult. In an earlier analysis of around 500 of the donors, most TCR beta V segments appeared in productive rearrangements about 87% or about 30% of the time, broadly matching IMGT annotations. In a later analysis, the rate of TCR association differed among HLA loci, with DRB1 alleles having the most associated TCRs and HLA-C alleles having the fewest. In a later analysis, HLA-associated TCR beta chains were found to be more clonally expanded and to have lower generation probabilities than equally common non-associated chains. At a false discovery rate of 0.05, a later analysis linked some 17,000 TCR beta sequences to specific HLA alleles. Cytomegalovirus status was reported to be diagnosed by the classifier with high specificity and sensitivity in both the original and validation cohorts. According to a later analysis, parvovirus B19, influenza, CMV and Epstein-Barr virus appeared linked to several top co-occurrence clusters. Some IMGT-functional V segments, including TRBV6-2 and TRBV6-3, could not be distinguished by the 87-base-pair reads and were therefore excluded. This cohort had only TCR beta chains sequenced, and the lack of alpha or paired-chain data limited which features could be detected. A later genetic analysis reported fewer N-insertions in productive TCRs among donors in an Asian-associated ancestry cluster than the roughly 670-donor mean. In vitro tests confirmed that three of the cytomegalovirus-associated TCR beta chains recognize cytomegalovirus antigens. A cluster of highly shared sequence variants was judged likely to represent a technical artifact of the sequencing pipeline. The only immune exposure information available for the cohort was CMV serostatus. In a later genetic analysis, a missense DCLRE1C variant was associated with V-gene and J-gene trimming of TCR beta chains, and the association was replicated in an independent cohort. Sequencing depth was assumed to be roughly uniform across donors in the presence/absence analyses, though that assumption may not hold. Because some donors lacked HLA typing at each locus, the association tests relied only on the typed subset. The study gave a list of about 170 TCR beta chains associated with cytomegalovirus.

In total, 500 to 700 healthy bone marrow donors made up the cohort. At the time of sampling, all cohort members were nominally healthy, though unrecorded immune exposures were likely present. The donor was CMV seronegative and belonged to the group of 350 to 400 seronegative cohort members. A peripheral blood sample was provided by each donor, and peripheral blood mononuclear cells were used for TCR beta sequencing. The Qiagen DNeasy Blood Extraction Kit was used to extract genomic DNA from the blood cell samples. The sample was PBMCs. The sequence was collected from a man aged 50 or older in good health and CMV-seronegative. The chain joins TRBV27 to TRBJ2-6; the D gene identity is not certain. The CDR3 region: CASSPYSSGANVLTF. The nucleotides read TGTGCCAGCAGTCCCTATTCCTCTGGGGCCAACGTCCTGACTTTC.